This TCR beta chain was retrieved from a study of spatial heterogeneity in lung cancer. Time point in this sample: sample taken at primary tumor resection. The study sequenced unsorted whole RNA from tumor, nontumor lung or frozen PBMC. The donors comprised some 72 untreated early-stage non-small cell lung cancer patients. Each CDR3 protein is one row after TCRdb ran MiXCR on the 5' RACE reads. This sample yields tens of thousands of distinct CDR3 sequences, of which roughly 6.5% are seen a single time; approximately 2.6% belongs to the top ten. V shed 3 bases and J shed 8 bases, with 13 bases lying between them. CDR3 length: 13 residues.

The input for sequencing was PBMCs, taken at surgery. The rearrangement uses TRBV12-3 or TRBV12-4 and TRBJ1-1, with a weak D call TRBD1 (5 bases). This receptor was obtained from a female donor with early-stage non-small cell lung cancer. The CDR3, as DNA: TGTGCCAGCAGTTTGGGCGCGGGGGGAGAAGCTTTCTTT. Translated, it gives CASSLGAGGEAFF.